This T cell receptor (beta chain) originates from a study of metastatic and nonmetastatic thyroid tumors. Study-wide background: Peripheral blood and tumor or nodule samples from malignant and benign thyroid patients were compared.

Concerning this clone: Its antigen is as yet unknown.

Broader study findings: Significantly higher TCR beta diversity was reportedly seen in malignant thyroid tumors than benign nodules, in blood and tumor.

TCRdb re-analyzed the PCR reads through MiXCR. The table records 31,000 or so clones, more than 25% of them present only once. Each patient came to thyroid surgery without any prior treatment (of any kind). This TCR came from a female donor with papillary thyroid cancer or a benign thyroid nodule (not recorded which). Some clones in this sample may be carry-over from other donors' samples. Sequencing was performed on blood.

Written as DNA, the CDR3 is TGTGCCAGCAGTTTAGGGGGGCGGGGGGGCACTGAAGCTTTCTTT. It translates to CASSLGGRGGTEAFF. The chain carries TRBV28 and TRBJ1-1; tentative D call: TRBD1 (6 bases). Trimming removed 2 bases from V and 4 bases from J, with 14 bases in between. The CDR3 has 15 residues. CDR1 is MDHEN and CDR2 is SYDVKM in the germline V gene. The full variable domain, in which reference TRBV28 and TRBJ1-1 provide the parts outside the CDR3, is DVKVTQSSRYLVKRTGEKVFLECVQDMDHENMFWYRQDPGLGLRLIYFSYDVKMKEKGDIPEGYSVSREKKERFSLILESASTNQTSMYLCASSLGGRGGTEAFFGQGTRLTVV.